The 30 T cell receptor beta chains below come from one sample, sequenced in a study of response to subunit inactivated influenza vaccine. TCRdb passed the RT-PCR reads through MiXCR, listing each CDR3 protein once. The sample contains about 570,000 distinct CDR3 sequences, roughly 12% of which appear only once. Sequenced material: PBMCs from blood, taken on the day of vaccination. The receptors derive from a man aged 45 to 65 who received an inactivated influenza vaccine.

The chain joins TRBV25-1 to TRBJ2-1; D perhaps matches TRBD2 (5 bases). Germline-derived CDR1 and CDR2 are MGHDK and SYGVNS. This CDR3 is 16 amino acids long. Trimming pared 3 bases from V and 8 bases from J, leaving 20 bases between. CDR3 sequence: CASSDPRLSPPYEQFF. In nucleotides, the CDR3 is TGTGCCAGCAGTGATCCTCGACTATCGCCCCCGTATGAGCAGTTCTTC.

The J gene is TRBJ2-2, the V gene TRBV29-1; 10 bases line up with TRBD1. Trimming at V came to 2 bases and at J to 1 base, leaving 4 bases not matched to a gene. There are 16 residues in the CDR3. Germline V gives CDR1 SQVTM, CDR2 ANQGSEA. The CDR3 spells CSVEYRDRGNTGELFF. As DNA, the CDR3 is TGCAGCGTTGAATATAGGGACAGGGGGAACACCGGGGAGCTGTTTTTT.

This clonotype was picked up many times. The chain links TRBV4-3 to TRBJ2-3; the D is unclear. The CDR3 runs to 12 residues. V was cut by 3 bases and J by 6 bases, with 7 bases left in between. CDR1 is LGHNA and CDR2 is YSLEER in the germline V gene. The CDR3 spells CASSHTRDTQYF. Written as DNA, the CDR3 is TGCGCCAGCAGCCATACGAGGGATACGCAGTATTTT.

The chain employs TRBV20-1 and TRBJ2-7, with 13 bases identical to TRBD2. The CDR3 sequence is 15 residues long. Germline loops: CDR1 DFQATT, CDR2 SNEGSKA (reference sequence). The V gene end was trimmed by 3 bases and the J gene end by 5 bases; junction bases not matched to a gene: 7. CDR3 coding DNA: TGCAGTGCTAGGACTAGCGGGGGGCCCAGGGACGAGCAGTACTTC. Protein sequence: CSARTSGGPRDEQYF.

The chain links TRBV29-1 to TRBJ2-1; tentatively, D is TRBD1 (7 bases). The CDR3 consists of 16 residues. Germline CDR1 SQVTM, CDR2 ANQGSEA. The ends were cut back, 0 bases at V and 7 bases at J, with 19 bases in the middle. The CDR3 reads CSVEDSGGPNGNEQFF. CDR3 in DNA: TGCAGCGTTGAAGATTCAGGGGGGCCCAACGGGAATGAGCAGTTCTTC.

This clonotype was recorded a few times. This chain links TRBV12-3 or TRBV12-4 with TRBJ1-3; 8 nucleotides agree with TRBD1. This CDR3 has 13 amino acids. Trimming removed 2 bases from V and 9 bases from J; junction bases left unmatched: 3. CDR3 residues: CASSLIGTGTIYF. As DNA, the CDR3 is TGTGCCAGCAGTTTAATCGGGACAGGCACCATATATTTT.

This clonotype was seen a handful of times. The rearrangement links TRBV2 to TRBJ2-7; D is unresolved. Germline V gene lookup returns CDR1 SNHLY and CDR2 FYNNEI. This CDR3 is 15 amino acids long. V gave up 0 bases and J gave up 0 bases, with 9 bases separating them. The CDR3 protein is CASSEAINYSYEQYF. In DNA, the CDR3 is TGTGCCAGCAGTGAAGCGATCAATTACTCCTACGAGCAGTACTTC.

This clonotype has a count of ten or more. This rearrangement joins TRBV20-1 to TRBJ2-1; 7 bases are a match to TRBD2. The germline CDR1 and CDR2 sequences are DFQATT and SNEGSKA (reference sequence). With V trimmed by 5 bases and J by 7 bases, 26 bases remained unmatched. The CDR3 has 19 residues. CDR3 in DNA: TGCAGTGCTCCCCGGGCCCCCGGGGTACTAGCGAGGAGTTTGAATGAGCAGTTCTTC. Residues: CSAPRAPGVLARSLNEQFF.

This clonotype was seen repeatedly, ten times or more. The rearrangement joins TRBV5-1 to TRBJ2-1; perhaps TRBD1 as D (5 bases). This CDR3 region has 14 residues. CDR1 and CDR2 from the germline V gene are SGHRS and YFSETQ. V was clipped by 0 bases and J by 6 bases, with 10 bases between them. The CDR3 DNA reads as TGCGCCAGCAGCTTGGGGGGCCGACTCAATGAGCAGTTCTTC. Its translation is CASSLGGRLNEQFF.

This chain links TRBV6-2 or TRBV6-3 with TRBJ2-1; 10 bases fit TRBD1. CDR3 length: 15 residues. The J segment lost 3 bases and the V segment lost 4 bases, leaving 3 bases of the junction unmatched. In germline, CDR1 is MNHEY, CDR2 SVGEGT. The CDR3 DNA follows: TGTGCCAGCAGTTTCTGGACAGGGGGCTACAATGAGCAGTTCTTC. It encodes CASSFWTGGYNEQFF.

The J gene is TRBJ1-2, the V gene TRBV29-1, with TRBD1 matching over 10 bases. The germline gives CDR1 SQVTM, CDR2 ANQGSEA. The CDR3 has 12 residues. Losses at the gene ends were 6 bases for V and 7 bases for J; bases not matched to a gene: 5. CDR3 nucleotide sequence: TGCAGCGTCGGACAGGGGGAGGGTGGCTACACCTTC. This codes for CSVGQGEGGYTF.

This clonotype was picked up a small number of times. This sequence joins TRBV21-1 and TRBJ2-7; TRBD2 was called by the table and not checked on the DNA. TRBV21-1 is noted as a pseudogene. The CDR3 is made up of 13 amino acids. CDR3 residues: CASSKWRFHEQYF. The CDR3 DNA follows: TGTGCCAGCAGCAAATGGAGGTTCCACGAGCAGTACTTC.

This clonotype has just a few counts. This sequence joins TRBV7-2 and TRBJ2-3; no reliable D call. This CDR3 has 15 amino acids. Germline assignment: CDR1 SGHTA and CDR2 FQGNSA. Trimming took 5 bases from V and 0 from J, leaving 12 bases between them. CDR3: CASSPWTSSTDTQYF. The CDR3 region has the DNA TGTGCCAGCAGCCCGTGGACCTCCAGCACAGATACGCAGTATTTT.

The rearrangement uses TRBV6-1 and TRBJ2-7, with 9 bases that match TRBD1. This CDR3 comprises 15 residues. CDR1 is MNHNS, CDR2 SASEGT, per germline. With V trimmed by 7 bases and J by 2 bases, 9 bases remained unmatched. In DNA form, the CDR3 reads TGTGCCAGCACCCAGACCGGGACAGGGACCTACGAGCAGTACTTC. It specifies CASTQTGTGTYEQYF.

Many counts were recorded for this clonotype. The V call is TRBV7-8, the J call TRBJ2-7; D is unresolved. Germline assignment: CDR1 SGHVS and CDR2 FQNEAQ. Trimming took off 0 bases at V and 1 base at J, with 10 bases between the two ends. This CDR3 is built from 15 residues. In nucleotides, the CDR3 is TGTGCCAGCAGCTTAGCCTCACGTATTTCCTACGAGCAGTACTTC. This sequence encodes CASSLASRISYEQYF.

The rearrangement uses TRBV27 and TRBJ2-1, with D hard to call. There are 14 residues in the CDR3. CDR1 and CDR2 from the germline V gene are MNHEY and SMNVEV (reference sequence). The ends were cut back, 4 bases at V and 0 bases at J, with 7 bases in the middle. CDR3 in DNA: TGTGCCAGCAGTTCACTATACTCCTACAATGAGCAGTTCTTC. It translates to CASSSLYSYNEQFF.

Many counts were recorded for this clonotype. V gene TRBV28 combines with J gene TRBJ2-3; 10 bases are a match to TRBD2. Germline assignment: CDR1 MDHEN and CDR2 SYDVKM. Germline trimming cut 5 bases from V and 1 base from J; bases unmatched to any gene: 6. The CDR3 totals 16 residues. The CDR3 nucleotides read TGTGCCAGCAGTCTGGTCCTAGCGGGGGGCACAGATACGCAGTATTTT. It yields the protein CASSLVLAGGTDTQYF.

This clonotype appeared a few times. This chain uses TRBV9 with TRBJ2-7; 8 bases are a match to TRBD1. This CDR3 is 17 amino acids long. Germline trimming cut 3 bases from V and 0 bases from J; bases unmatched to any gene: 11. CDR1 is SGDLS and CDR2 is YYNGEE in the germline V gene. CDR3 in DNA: TGTGCCAGCAGCGCCGGTCCGGGACAGGCCACCTCCTACGAGCAGTACTTC. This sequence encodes CASSAGPGQATSYEQYF.

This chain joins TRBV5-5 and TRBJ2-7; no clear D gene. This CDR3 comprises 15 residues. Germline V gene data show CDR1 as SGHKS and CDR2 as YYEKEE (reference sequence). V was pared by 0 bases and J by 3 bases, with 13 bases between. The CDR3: CASSLALTSGYEQYF. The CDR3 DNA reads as TGTGCCAGCAGCTTGGCCCTAACATCGGGCTACGAGCAGTACTTC.

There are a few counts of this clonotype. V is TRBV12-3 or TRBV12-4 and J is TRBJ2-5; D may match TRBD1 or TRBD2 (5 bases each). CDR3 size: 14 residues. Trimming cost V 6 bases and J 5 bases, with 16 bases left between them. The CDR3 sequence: CASSRTGQLETQYF. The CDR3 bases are TGTGCCAGCAGCCGTACGGGGCAGCTCGAGACCCAGTACTTC.

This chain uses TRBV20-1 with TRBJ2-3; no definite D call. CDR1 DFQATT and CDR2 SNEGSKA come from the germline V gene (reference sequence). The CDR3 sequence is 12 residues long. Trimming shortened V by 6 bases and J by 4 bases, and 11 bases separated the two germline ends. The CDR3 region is CSALTPPDTQYF. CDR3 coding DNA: TGCAGTGCGCTAACCCCACCAGATACGCAGTATTTT.

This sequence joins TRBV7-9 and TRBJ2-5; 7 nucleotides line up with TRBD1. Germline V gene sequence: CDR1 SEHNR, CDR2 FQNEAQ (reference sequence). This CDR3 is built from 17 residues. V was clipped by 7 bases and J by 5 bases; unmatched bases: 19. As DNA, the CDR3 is TGTGCCAGCACCACTCTACCGGGAAAGGGGGCGGTGGAGACCCAGTACTTC. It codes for CASTTLPGKGAVETQYF.

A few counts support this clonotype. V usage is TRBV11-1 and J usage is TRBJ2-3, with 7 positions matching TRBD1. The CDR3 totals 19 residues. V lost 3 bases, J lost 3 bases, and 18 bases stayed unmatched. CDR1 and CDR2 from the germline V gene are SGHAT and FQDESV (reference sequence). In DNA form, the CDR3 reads TGTGCCAGCAGCTTTAACCCGGACATCGAGACAGGGAAAACAGATACGCAGTATTTT. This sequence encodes CASSFNPDIETGKTDTQYF. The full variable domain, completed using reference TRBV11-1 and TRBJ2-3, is EAEVAQSPRYKITEKSQAVAFWCDPISGHATLYWYRQILGQGPELLVQFQDESVVDDSQLPKDRFSAERLKGVDSTLKIQPAELGDSAMYLCASSFNPDIETGKTDTQYFGPGTRLTVL.

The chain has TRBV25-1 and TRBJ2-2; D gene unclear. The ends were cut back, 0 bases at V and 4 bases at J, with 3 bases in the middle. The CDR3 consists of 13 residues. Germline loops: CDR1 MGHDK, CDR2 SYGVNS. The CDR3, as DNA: TGTGCCAGCAGTGAATACGGCACCGGGGAGCTGTTTTTT. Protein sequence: CASSEYGTGELFF.

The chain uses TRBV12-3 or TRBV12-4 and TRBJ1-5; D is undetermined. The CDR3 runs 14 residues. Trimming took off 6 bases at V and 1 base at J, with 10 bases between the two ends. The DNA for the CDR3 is TGTGCCAGCAGCCGGGGAACGAGCAATCAGCCCCAGCATTTT. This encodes CASSRGTSNQPQHF.

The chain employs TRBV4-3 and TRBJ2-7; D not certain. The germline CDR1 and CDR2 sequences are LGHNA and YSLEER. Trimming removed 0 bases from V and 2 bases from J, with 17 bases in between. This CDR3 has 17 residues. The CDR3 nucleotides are TGCGCCAGCAGCCAAGACCTCACAACGACACGTACCTACGAGCAGTACTTC. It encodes CASSQDLTTTRTYEQYF.

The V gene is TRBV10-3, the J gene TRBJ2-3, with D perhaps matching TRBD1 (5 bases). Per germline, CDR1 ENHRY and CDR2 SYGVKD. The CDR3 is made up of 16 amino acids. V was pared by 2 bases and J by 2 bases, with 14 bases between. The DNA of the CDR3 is TGTGCCATCAGTGAGCCACGCCCAGGGATCACAGATACGCAGTATTTT. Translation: CAISEPRPGITDTQYF.

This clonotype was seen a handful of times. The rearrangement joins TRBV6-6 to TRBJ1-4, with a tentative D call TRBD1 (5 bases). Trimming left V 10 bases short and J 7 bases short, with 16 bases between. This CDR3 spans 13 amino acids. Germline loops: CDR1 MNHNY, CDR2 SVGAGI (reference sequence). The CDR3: CATLTGAAEKLFF. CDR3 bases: TGTGCCACCTTAACAGGTGCGGCTGAAAAACTGTTTTTT.

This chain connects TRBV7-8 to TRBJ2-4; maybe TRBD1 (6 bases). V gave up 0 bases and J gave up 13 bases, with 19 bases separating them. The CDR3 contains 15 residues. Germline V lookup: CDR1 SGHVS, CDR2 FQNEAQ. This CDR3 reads CASSLATGDLKRQYF. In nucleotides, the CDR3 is TGTGCCAGCAGCTTAGCGACAGGAGACCTAAAAAGGCAGTACTTC.

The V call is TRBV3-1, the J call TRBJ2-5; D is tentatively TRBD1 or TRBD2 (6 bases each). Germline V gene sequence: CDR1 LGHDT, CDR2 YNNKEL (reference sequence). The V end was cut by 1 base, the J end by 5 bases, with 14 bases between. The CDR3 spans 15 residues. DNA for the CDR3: TGTGCCAGCAGCCAAGGGGTGGGGGGCTCGGAGACCCAGTACTTC. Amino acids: CASSQGVGGSETQYF.